The following is a TCR beta chain sequence with its context. This clone's antigen is unknown. Per-base quality was not reported, and no clone a single base away is much larger than it. The data stem from a study of blood T cell repertoires in COVID-19 (TCRdb year 2020). Broadly, across the study: The collaborator samples originated in the United States, Italy and Spain and spanned the acute and convalescent phases of COVID-19. The prospective study material was composed of cDNA or gDNA derived from T cells, B-cell-depleted T cells, or PBMCs. The dataset comprised deeply sampled blood TCRbeta repertoires from subjects exposed to, actively infected with, or recovered from COVID-19. A freely available public database, intended as a resource for researchers studying the immune response to SARS-CoV-2, is where the repertoires were released. Samples came from the ongoing ImmuneRACE study (first 160 participants) plus 1,254 subjects from 6 global collaborators. A de-identified subject ID, COVID-19 status, age in years and sex were almost always included in the sample metadata. Where available, HLA class I and class II types were taken from metadata supplied by the sample provider and were not determined by assay-based typing.

The germline V gene (reference sequence) gives CDR1 as LNHDA and CDR2 as SQIVND. The germline ends are 14 bases apart after V is trimmed by 4 bases and J by 2 bases. The CDR3 sequence holds 15 residues, the cysteine and phenylalanine included. Only the CDR3 portion is preserved as DNA: 45 bases, with reading frame beginning at the first base. TCRbeta CDR3 regions were amplified from genomic DNA using the immunoSEQ Assay, a bias-controlled multiplex PCR. For the original study's pipeline: The number of nucleated cells in each sample was estimated from the amplification of reference gene primers within the assay. Sequence reads were collapsed and filtered to measure the absolute abundance of every unique TCRbeta CDR3 rearrangement. For each sample, productive Simpson clonality was calculated as the square root of Simpson's diversity index over productive rearrangements. TCRdb took over this immuneACCESS table, retaining in-frame rearrangements with V and J assigned. Such tables are incomplete; in checked studies, under half of the missing clones stem from an unresolved V gene, and the remainder is unexplained. That table supplies the V and J calls and clone size; D and trimming were determined from the DNA. The sample data list over 150,000 clones, and around 90% of these were observed just once. Of the sample, under 0.65% is held by the ten largest clones.

At one collaborating source in Seattle, patients were enrolled during active infection and were followed longitudinally through the course of disease. Whole blood was collected in K2EDTA tubes by collaborating institutions according to the institutions' own protocols. For TCRbeta analysis, collaborators shipped samples as frozen whole blood, isolated PBMCs, or DNA extracted from either of those sample types. On the study overall, not on this receptor specifically: Clinical and demographic metadata were provided uncurated, with the amount varying by source and participant.

The sample consisted of peripheral blood. The source of this sequence is a man aged 60 to 75 with COVID-19, enrolled during active disease. The V and J genes are TRBV19 and TRBJ1-2; TRBD1 is possibly the D segment (6 matching bases). The DNA sequence reads TGTGCCAGTAGTAAGGGCCTCAGGGGCAACTATGGCTACACCTTC. This encodes CASSKGLRGNYGYTF.